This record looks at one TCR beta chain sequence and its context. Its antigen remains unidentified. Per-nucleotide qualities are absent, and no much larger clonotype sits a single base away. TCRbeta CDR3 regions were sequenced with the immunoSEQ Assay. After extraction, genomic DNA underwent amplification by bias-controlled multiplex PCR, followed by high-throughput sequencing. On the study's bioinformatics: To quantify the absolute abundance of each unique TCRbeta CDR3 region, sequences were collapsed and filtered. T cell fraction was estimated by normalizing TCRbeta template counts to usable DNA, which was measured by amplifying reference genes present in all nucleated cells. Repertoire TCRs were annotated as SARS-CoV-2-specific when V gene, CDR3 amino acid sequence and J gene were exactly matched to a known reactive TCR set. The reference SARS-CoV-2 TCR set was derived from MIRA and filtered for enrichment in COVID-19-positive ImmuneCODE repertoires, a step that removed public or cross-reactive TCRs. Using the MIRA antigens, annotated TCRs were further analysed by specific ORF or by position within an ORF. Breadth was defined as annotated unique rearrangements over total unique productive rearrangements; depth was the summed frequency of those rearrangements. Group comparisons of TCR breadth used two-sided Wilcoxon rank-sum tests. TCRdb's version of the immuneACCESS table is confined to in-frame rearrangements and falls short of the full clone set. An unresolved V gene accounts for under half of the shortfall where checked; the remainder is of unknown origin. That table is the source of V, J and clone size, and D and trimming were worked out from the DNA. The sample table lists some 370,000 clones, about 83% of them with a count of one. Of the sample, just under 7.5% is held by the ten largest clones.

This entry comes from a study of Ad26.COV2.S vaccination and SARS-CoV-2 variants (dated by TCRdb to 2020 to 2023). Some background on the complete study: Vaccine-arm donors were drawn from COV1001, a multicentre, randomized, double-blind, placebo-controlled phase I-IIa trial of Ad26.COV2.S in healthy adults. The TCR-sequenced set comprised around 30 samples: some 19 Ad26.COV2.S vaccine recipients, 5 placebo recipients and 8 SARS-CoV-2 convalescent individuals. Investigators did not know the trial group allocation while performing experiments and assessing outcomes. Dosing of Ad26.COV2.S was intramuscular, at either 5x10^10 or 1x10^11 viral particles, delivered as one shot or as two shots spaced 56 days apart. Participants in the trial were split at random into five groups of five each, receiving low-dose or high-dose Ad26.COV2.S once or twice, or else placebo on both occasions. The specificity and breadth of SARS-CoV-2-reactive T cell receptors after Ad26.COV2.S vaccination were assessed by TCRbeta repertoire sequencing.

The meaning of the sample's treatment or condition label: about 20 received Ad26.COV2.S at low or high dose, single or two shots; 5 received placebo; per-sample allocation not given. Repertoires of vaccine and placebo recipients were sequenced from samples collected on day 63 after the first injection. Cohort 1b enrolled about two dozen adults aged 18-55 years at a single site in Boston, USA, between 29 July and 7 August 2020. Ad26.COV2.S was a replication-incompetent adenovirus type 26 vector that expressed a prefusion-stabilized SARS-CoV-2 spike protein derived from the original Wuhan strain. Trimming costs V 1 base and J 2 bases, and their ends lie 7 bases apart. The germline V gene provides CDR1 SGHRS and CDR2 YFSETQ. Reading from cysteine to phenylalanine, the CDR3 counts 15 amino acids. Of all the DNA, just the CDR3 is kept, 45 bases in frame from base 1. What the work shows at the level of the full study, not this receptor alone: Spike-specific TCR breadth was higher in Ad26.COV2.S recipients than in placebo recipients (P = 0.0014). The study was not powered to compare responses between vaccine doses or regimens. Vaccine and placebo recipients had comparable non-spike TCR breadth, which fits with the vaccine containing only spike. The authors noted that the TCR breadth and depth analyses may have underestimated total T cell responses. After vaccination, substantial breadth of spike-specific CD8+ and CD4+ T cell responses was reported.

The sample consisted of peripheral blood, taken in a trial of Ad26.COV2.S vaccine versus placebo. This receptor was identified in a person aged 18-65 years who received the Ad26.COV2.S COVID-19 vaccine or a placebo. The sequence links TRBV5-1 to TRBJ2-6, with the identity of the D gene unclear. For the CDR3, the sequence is CASSLFSTGANVLTF. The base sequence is TGCGCCAGCAGCTTGTTCTCGACTGGGGCCAACGTCCTGACTTTC.